This entry is about one T cell receptor (beta chain). Its antigen is still unknown. No clone much larger than this one lies a single base away; base qualities are absent. Different DNA sequences within this sample yield the same CDR3. The cohort was made up of hundreds of healthy bone marrow donors. At the time of sampling, every cohort member was nominally healthy, though immune exposures that went unrecorded were likely present. Of the 650 to 750 cohort members, around 290 had positive CMV serostatus and approximately 400 had negative CMV serostatus, and CMV serostatus was not recorded for the donor. Every donor gave a peripheral blood sample, and the peripheral blood mononuclear cells from that sample were used for TCR beta sequencing. The Qiagen DNeasy Blood Extraction Kit was used to extract genomic DNA from the blood cell samples. V and J are trimmed by 6 bases and 0 bases, and the gene matches miss 3 bases of the junction. Based on the germline V gene, the CDR1 and CDR2 sequences are ENHRY and SYGVKD. From cysteine to phenylalanine, the CDR3 is 14 amino acids long. Only CDR3 DNA remains: 42 bases, in frame from the first base.

This sample is drawn from a study of cytomegalovirus exposure and HLA in healthy donors (TCRdb year 2017). Background for the entire study: An earlier analysis of some 620 of the donors reported 276 Gb of sequence data and 117 million unique TCR beta sequences obtained from approximately 180 million T cells. Along with the approximately 650-subject first cohort, a separate validation cohort of over a hundred different subjects was used. Donor age, sex, ethnicity and CMV serostatus were collected together with the repertoire data. An early release that covered several hundred HLA-typed donors contained 250 to 350 gigabases of sequencing data and around 85 million unique TCR sequences. The study aimed to test whether signatures of past pathogen exposure could be identified by cataloging public T cell receptors. A later analysis re-analyzed previously published TCR beta repertoires from roughly 690 donors and added high-resolution HLA genotyping to study TCR occurrence patterns. All discovery cohort repertoires had been generated on a single sequencing platform. A later genetic analysis used genome-wide SNP genotypes for 398 of the 666 donors, treating that subset as a discovery cohort. Class I and class II HLA loci were covered by the typing at four-digit resolution. Because of strong linkage in the cohort, roughly five DR-DQ haplotypes were treated as single units for association and clustering. An earlier analysis of about 620 of the donors applied high-throughput TCR beta sequencing to assess whether each TCR beta V gene segment acted as functional or pseudogenic. The later analysis used no new phenotypic data to find candidate immune exposures, relying instead on TCR beta sequences and their occurrence across donors. High-throughput TCR immunosequencing, statistical association of individual TCRs with disease status, and machine learning were combined to predict cytomegalovirus infection status. The number of typed donors differed by locus: 629-630 for A, B, C, DRB1 and DQB1; 500 to 550 for DQA1; some 590 for DPA1; and approximately 450 for DPB1. Among about 400 genotyped donors of the cohort, an average of around 250,000 unique TCR beta nucleotide sequences was sequenced per donor, of which 15% to 20% were non-productive. The study profiled the T cell repertoires of about 640 subjects by immunosequencing and related them to cytomegalovirus serostatus. Among the roughly 400 genotyped donors, roughly 80% belonged to the genetic ancestry cluster associated with self-reported Caucasian donors. Overall study outcomes, separate from this receptor: A cluster of highly shared sequence variants was judged likely to represent a technical artifact of the sequencing pipeline. A further reported finding was that TCR beta sequences accurately predicted the HLA-A and HLA-B alleles for most subjects in the first cohort. In a later analysis, several top co-occurrence clusters were reported to appear linked to parvovirus B19, influenza, CMV and Epstein-Barr virus. A total of about 180 TCR beta chains were listed by the study as associated with cytomegalovirus. According to a later genetic analysis, donors in an Asian-associated ancestry cluster had fewer N-insertions in productive TCRs than the roughly 670-donor mean. In a later analysis, HLA-associated TCR beta chains showed more clonal expansion and lower generation probabilities than non-associated chains that were equally common. When HLA alleles, especially DR and DQ, strongly co-occurred, attributing TCR associations to individual alleles was difficult. Sequencing depth was assumed to be roughly uniform across donors in the presence/absence analyses, though that assumption may not hold. In vitro tests confirmed that a few of the cytomegalovirus-associated TCR beta chains recognize cytomegalovirus antigens. Because the 87-base-pair reads could not distinguish some IMGT-functional V segments, including TRBV6-2 and TRBV6-3, those segments were excluded. An association between a missense DCLRE1C variant and V-gene and J-gene trimming of TCR beta chains was found in a later genetic analysis and replicated in an independent cohort. In a later analysis, most CMV-associated TCR beta chains were found to appear HLA-restricted, with HLA associations seemingly driven largely by CMV exposure. The only immune exposure information available for the cohort was CMV serostatus. In an earlier analysis of some 500 of the donors, most TCR beta V segments were observed in productive rearrangements about 90% or about 30% of the time, broadly matching IMGT annotations. In a later analysis, 15,000 to 20,000 TCR beta sequences were associated with specific HLA alleles at a false discovery rate of 0.05. Because HLA typing was unavailable for some donors at each locus, only the typed subset was used in association tests. In a later analysis, the rate of TCR association differed among HLA loci, with DRB1 alleles having the most associated TCRs and HLA-C alleles having the fewest. In both the original and validation cohorts, the classifier was reported to diagnose cytomegalovirus status with high specificity and sensitivity. The authors suggested that the approach could potentially be generalized to other disease states and immunological phenotypes. Because counts were too low, some 17 rarely observed V segments, including chromosome 9 orphons, were left out of the earlier analysis of 500 to 750 of the donors. The cohort was sequenced for TCR beta chains only, and without alpha or paired-chain data the features that could be detected were limited. Correlated functional status among segregating V segments might be attributable to linkage disequilibrium, but an unknown experimental factor could not be ruled out. Across donors, most TCR sequences were observed very rarely, whereas some public TCRs were present in many individuals.

Library creation used the immunoSEQ multiplex PCR assay. For the multiplex PCR, a mixture combining 60 forward primers for TCR Vbeta segments and 13 reverse primers for TCR Jbeta segments was used. The CDR3 region of rearranged TCR beta genes was amplified from genomic DNA by a multiplex PCR assay. The amplified TCR beta libraries were sequenced on the Illumina HiSeq System as 87-base-pair reads. Regarding the original processing steps: A later analysis counted about 80 million unique TCR beta chains across the 500 to 850 repertoires, and some 12 million of these chains were shared by at least two donors. To remove PCR and sequencing errors, raw reads were error-corrected and collapsed into unique sequences using a nearest-neighbor algorithm that merged closely related sequences. Alignment of CDR3 sequences to IMGT reference sequences was used to assign V, D and J gene segments. For a sequence to be retained, at least a six-nucleotide match to both a V gene segment and a J gene segment was required. A rearrangement counted as productive if the CDR3 had no stop codons and remained in frame with V and J, and every other rearrangement counted as non-productive. CDR3 was defined by IMGT convention, running from the second conserved V-encoded cysteine to the conserved J-encoded phenylalanine. Sequences without an unambiguous match to a single V gene segment were excluded from the earlier analysis of about 630 of the donors. In an earlier analysis of 450 to 750 of the donors, a V segment was called functional when productive rearrangements were above 56.7%, and segregating when the standard deviation between donors exceeded 5%. A statistical classification framework was built for diagnosing cytomegalovirus status from the catalog of TCR beta chain sequences. In a later analysis, TCR nucleotide sequences were compared against IMGT/GENE-DB human TR gene sequences so that V and J genes could be assigned. The TCRdist pipeline was used in a later analysis to assign CDR3 sequences and most-parsimonious VDJ recombination scenarios. A later analysis defined each TCR beta chain by its CDR3 amino acid sequence plus V-gene family, and excluded reads lacking a unique V-gene family. To address suspected cross-contamination and a sequencing artifact, a later analysis removed over 500 highly shared, low-generation-probability nucleotide sequences. A later analysis calculated a clonal expansion index for each public chain from normalized within-repertoire ranks of inferred template counts. In a later analysis, generation probabilities were computed with a VDJ recombination model fitted to out-of-frame rearrangements, and the resulting probabilities were checked against IGoR. Hypergeometric tests were used in a later analysis to score TCR-TCR, TCR-HLA and TCR-CMV co-occurrence, with a repertoire-size bias correction applied to the TCR pairs. A later analysis estimated false discovery rates by permuting HLA or CMV assignments 20 times. In a later analysis, co-occurring TCRs were grouped using DBSCAN, with TCRdist sequence similarity added in when clustering inside HLA-allele-positive subsets. Co-occurrence clustering excluded repertoires with fewer than 30,000 or more than 120,000 public chains, plus five with anomalous nucleotide sharing. TCRdb's version of the immuneACCESS table is confined to in-frame rearrangements and falls short of the full clone set. An unresolved V gene accounts for under half of the shortfall where checked; the remainder is of unknown origin. V and J calls and clone size follow that table, whereas D and trimming were derived from the DNA. In this sample the table shows 200,000 to 250,000 clones, approximately 87% of which occur a single time. The ten largest clones take up around 1.4% of the sample.

Input material: PBMCs. Recombination joined TRBV10-3 with TRBJ2-7, with TRBD1 matching 9 junction bases. The clonotype was recovered from a human donor in good health. The CDR3 protein sequence reads: CAIRPGQGSYEQYF. The DNA is as follows: TGTGCCATCAGACCGGGACAGGGCTCCTACGAGCAGTACTTC.